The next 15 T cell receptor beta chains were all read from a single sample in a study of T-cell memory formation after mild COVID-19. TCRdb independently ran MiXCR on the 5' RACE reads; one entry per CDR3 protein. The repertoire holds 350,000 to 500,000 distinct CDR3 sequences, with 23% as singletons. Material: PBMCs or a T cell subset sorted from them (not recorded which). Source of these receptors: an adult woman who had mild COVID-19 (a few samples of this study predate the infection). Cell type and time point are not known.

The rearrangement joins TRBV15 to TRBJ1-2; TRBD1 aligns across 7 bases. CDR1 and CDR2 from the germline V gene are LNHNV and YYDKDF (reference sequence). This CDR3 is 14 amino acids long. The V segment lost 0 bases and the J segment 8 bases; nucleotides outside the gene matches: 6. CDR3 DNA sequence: TGTGCCACCAGCAGAGAGTGGACAGGAAAAGGCTACACCTTC. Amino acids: CATSREWTGKGYTF.

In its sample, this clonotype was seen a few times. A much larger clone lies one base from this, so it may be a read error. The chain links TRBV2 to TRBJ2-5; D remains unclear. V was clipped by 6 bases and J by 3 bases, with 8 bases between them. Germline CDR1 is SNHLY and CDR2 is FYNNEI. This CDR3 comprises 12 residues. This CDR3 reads CASRTWEETQYF. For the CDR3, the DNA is TGTGCCAGCAGGACCTGGGAAGAGACCCAGTACTTC.

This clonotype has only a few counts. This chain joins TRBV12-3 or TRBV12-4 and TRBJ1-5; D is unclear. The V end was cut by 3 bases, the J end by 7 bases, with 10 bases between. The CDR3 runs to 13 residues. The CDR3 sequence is CASSLGSPQPQHF. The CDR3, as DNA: TGTGCCAGCAGTTTGGGCAGTCCACAGCCCCAGCATTTT.

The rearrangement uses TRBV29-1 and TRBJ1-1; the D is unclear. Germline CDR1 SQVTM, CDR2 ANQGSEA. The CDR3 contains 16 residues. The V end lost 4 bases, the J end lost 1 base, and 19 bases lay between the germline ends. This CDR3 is CSVALTATDPNTEAFF. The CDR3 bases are TGCAGCGTTGCCCTCACAGCCACAGACCCGAACACTGAAGCTTTCTTT. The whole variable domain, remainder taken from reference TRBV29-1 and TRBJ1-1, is SAVISQKPSRDICQRGTSLTIQCQVDSQVTMMFWYRQQPGQSLTLIATANQGSEATYESGFVIDKFPISRPNLTFSTLTVSNMSPEDSSIYLCSVALTATDPNTEAFFGQGTRLTVV.

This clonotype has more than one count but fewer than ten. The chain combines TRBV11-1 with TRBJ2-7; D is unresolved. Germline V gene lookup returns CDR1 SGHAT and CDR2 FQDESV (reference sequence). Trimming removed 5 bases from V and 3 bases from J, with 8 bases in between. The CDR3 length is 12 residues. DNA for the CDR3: TGTGCCAGCAGCCAGCAGGTCTACGAGCAGTACTTC. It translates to CASSQQVYEQYF. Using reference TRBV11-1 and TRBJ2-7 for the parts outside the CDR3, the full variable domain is EAEVAQSPRYKITEKSQAVAFWCDPISGHATLYWYRQILGQGPELLVQFQDESVVDDSQLPKDRFSAERLKGVDSTLKIQPAELGDSAMYLCASSQQVYEQYFGPGTRLTVT.

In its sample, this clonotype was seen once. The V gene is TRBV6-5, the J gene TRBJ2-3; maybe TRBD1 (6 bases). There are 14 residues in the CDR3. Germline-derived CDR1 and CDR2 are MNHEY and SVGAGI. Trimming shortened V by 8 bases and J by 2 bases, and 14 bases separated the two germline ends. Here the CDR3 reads CASRGWGLTDTQYF. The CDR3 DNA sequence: TGTGCCAGCCGAGGGTGGGGGCTCACAGATACGCAGTATTTT.

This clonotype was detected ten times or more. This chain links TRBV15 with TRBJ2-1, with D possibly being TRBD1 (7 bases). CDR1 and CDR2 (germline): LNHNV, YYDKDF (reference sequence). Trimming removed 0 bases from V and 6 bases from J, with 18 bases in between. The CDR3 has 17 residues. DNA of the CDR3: TGTGCCACCAGCAGAGACACGGCAAGACAGGGAGGCAATGAGCAGTTCTTC. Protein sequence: CATSRDTARQGGNEQFF.

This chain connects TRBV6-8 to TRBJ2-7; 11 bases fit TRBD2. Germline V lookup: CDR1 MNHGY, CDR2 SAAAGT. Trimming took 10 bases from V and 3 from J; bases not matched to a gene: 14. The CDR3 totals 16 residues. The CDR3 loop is CAIRAGLAGGGYEQYF. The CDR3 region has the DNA TGTGCCATCCGAGCGGGGCTAGCGGGAGGAGGCTACGAGCAGTACTTC.

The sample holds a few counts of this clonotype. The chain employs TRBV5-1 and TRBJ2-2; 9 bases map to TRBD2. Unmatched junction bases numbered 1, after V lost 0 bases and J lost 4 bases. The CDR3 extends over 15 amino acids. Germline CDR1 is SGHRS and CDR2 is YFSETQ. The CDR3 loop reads CASSLGAGGTGELFF. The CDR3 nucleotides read TGCGCCAGCAGCTTGGGAGCGGGAGGCACCGGGGAGCTGTTTTTT. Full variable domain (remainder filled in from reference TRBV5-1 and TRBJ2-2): KAGVTQTPRYLIKTRGQQVTLSCSPISGHRSVSWYQQTPGQGLQFLFEYFSETQRNKGNFPGRFSGRQFSNSRSEMNVSTLELGDSALYLCASSLGAGGTGELFFGEGSRLTVL.

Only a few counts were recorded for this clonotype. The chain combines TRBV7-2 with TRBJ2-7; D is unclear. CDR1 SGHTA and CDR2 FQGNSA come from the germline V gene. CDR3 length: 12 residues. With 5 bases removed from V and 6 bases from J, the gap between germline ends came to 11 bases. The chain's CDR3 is CASSPLSGEQYF. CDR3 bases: TGTGCCAGCAGCCCCCTTTCGGGCGAGCAGTACTTC.

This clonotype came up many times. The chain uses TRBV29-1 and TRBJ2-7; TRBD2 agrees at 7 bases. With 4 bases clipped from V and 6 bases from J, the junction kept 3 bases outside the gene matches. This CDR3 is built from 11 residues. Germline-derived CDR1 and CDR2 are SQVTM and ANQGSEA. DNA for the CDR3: TGCAGCGTTGGGGGACTATCCGAGCAGTACTTC. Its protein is CSVGGLSEQYF.

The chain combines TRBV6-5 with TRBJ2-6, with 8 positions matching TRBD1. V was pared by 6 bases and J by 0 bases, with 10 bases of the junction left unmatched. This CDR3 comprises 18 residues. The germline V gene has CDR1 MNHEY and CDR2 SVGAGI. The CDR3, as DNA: TGTGCCAGCAGCCAAACCGGGACAGGTTACTCTGGGGCCAACGTCCTGACTTTC. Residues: CASSQTGTGYSGANVLTF.

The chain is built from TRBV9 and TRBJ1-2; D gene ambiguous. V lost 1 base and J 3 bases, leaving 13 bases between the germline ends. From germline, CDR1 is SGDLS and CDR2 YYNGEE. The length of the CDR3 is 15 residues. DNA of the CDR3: TGTGCCAGCAGCGTATCCGAATCCCCGTACTATGGCTACACCTTC. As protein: CASSVSESPYYGYTF.

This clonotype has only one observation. CDR3 nucleotide sequence: TGTGCCTGGAGTGTGCAAGCGGGAATCGGCGGGCAGTTCTTC. It encodes CAWSVQAGIGGQFF. The chain employs TRBV30 and TRBJ2-1; 7 nucleotides agree with TRBD2. The germline V gene encodes CDR1 GTSNPN and CDR2 SVGIG (reference sequence). After removal of 0 bases from V and 12 bases from J, the junction contained 11 bases not matched to a gene. The CDR3 covers 14 residues.

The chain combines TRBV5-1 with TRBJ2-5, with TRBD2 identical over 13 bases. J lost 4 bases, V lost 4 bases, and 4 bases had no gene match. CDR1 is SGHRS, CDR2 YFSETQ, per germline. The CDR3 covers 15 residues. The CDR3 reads CASSAGLAGAETQYF. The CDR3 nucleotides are TGCGCCAGCAGCGCCGGACTAGCGGGAGCAGAGACCCAGTACTTC.